The present TCR beta chain was sequenced within a study of a mutant IDH1 vaccine in newly diagnosed glioma. Across the study: Males made up 62.5% and females approximately 40% of treated patients, whose mean age was 40.4 years.

CDR3 length: 17 amino acids. V dropped 6 bases and J dropped 1 base, with 20 bases sitting between them. Germline-derived CDR1 and CDR2 are LNHDA and SQIVND (reference sequence). With respect to this clone: Its target is unknown.

Time point denoted: week 23, last vaccination. All doses held 300 ug of mutant IDH1 20-mer peptide, with topical imiquimod. Profiling relied on immunoSEQ multiplex PCR, and the TCRdb table lists in-frame clones only, not all of them. The sample includes roughly 19,000 clones, about four fifths of them seen just once. The sequencing here drew on PBMCs, taken from a glioma patient whose treatment included an IDH1 peptide vaccine. This receptor was identified in a young man with glioma. This chain joins TRBV19 and TRBJ2-3; D ambiguous. In DNA, the CDR3 is TGTGCCAGTAGGCCATTAGGACCCTACGAGGGCACAGATACGCAGTATTTT. Protein sequence: CASRPLGPYEGTDTQYF.